This TCR beta chain was observed in a study of blood T cell repertoires in COVID-19. Those who participated ranged in age from about 18 to 89 years and resided in 24 US areas. This clone was seen only once. This CDR3 spans 16 amino acids. Germline V gene lookup returns CDR1 MNHEY and CDR2 SVGAGI. Trimming cost V 0 bases and J 1 base, with 7 bases left between them. Sequenced by immunoSEQ multiplex PCR; TCRdb stores in-frame clones only, minus some. The profile shows roughly 250,000 clones, about 87% of them singletons. This chain uses TRBV6-5 with TRBJ2-6; tentative D call: TRBD2 (5 bases). The origin of this receptor is a woman aged 45 to 65 who had recovered from COVID-19. Sequencing used PBMCs or T cells enriched from blood (not recorded which). Written as DNA, the CDR3 is TGTGCCAGCAGTTACTCCAGGAGGTCTGGGGCCAACGTCCTGACTTTC. Translated, it gives CASSYSRRSGANVLTF.